The rows below give T cell receptor beta chains drawn from one sample of a study of CD8 T cells in Susac syndrome. TCRdb reprocessed the immunoSEQ multiplex PCR reads via MiXCR and lists one record per CDR3 protein. The table has some 180,000 distinct CDR3 sequences, just under 95% seen once. Sequencing input: CD4+ T cells from PBMCs. The receptor source for this set is a human donor with Susac syndrome. The CDR3 runs from the conserved cysteine through the conserved F or W. Fields, in order: clone size, J gene, V gene, D gene, CDR3 DNA, CDR3 protein. The D gene is left open where the match is weak. The size of a clone is reported for some rows only, either as once, few or many, or as a class for expanded clones.

>once|TRBJ1-2|TRBV15|-
TGTGCCACCAGCAGAGATGGGGGAGGCTATGGCTACACCTTC
CATSRDGGGYGYTF
>-|TRBJ2-5|TRBV20-1|TRBD1
TGCAGTGCTAGAGATGGACAGGGGATAGTGGAGACCCAGTACTTC
CSARDGQGIVETQYF
>-|TRBJ2-7|TRBV15|TRBD2
TGTGCCACCAGCAGAGGTAGCGGGGGCTCCTACGAGCAGTACTTC
CATSRGSGGSYEQYF
>-|TRBJ2-3|TRBV9|TRBD2
TGTGCCAGCAGCGTTTCTAGCGGGGACCCAGATACGCAGTATTTT
CASSVSSGDPDTQYF
>-|TRBJ1-5|TRBV9|-
TGTGCCAGCAGCGAGGGGGGGGGCGTCTATAGCAATCAGCCCCAGCATTTT
CASSEGGGVYSNQPQHF
>-|TRBJ2-4|TRBV29-1|TRBD2
TGCTCAGGTGGGGGGGAAAACATTCAGTACTTC
CSGGGENIQYF
>-|TRBJ1-6|TRBV2|-
TGTGCCAGCAGTGCGAGGCCGATTTATTCACCCCTCCACTTT
CASSARPIYSPLHF
>-|TRBJ2-5|TRBV7-7|TRBD1
TGTGCCAGCAGCTCTCAACAGGGGAGAGGAGAGACCCAGTACTTC
CASSSQQGRGETQYF
>-|TRBJ2-5|TRBV28|-
TGTGCCAGCAGTTCCTCGGTCGGGGGGCTGAGGGAGACCCAGTACTTC
CASSSSVGGLRETQYF
>-|TRBJ2-5|TRBV29-1|TRBD2
TGCAGCGCGGGACTAGCGGACGTGGAGACCCAGTACTTC
CSAGLADVETQYF
>-|TRBJ1-2|TRBV7-2|-
TGTGCCAGCAGCTTAGTTATCACGAGGTGGGATGGCTACACCTTC
CASSLVITRWDGYTF
>-|TRBJ2-1|TRBV12-3/TRBV12-4|-
TGTGCCTCTACCTTAACAGGCTACAATGAGCAGTTCTTC
CASTLTGYNEQFF
>once|TRBJ2-7|TRBV6-2/TRBV6-3|TRBD2
TGTGCCAGCAGTCCAACTAAGACTAGCGTGATACACTCCTACGAGCAGTACTTC
CASSPTKTSVIHSYEQYF
>-|TRBJ2-1|TRBV30|-
TGTGCCTGGAGTGCCGAGGGGGTGTATGAGCAGTTCTTC
CAWSAEGVYEQFF
>-|TRBJ2-2|TRBV15|TRBD2
TGTGCCACCAGCAGAGATAGGGTAGCGGGGCTGAACACCGGGGAGCTGTTTTTT
CATSRDRVAGLNTGELFF
>-|TRBJ2-1|TRBV19|TRBD2
TGTGCCAGTAGTATCGGACTAGCGAACAATGAGCAGTTCTTC
CASSIGLANNEQFF
>-|TRBJ1-1|TRBV7-9|-
TGTGCCAGCAGCTTGGGGGGGCTTAACACTGAAGCTTTCTTT
CASSLGGLNTEAFF
>-|TRBJ1-2|TRBV6-5|-
TGTGCCAGCAGTCCAAGACAGGAAAACTATGGCTACACCTTC
CASSPRQENYGYTF
>-|TRBJ2-2|TRBV20-1|-
TGCAGTGCTAGCATACCCCGGGCGCAGGGGACCGGGGAGCTGTTTTTT
CSASIPRAQGTGELFF
>-|TRBJ2-2|TRBV20-1|TRBD1
TGCAGTGCTAGAGTGGCGGACAGGGGAACCGGGGAGCTGTTTTTT
CSARVADRGTGELFF
>few|TRBJ1-4|TRBV6-1|TRBD1
TGTGCCAGCAGAAAAAGGACAGGGGAGATTGAAAAACTGTTTTTT
CASRKRTGEIEKLFF
>-|TRBJ2-5|TRBV5-4|-
TGTGCCAGCAGCTTGGATCCAGGGAATGAAGAGACCCAGTACTTC
CASSLDPGNEETQYF
>-|TRBJ1-3|TRBV18|-
TGTGCCAGCTCACCAGCAGGGACCTCTGGAAACACCATATATTTT
CASSPAGTSGNTIYF
>-|TRBJ1-4|TRBV30|TRBD1
TGTGCCTGGAGTGTTCCCGGCAGGGGGTACGAAAAACTGTTTTTT
CAWSVPGRGYEKLFF
>-|TRBJ1-5|TRBV19|TRBD1
TGTGCCAGTAGTATGGACAGGGATAGCAATCAGCCCCAGCATTTT
CASSMDRDSNQPQHF
>-|TRBJ1-1|TRBV30|TRBD1
TGTGCCTGGAGTGCAGGGGGAAACACTGAAGCTTTCTTT
CAWSAGGNTEAFF
>-|TRBJ2-3|TRBV5-6|TRBD2
TGTGCCAGCAGCCTCTCGGTCGGGAGGTCCACAGATACGCAGTATTTT
CASSLSVGRSTDTQYF